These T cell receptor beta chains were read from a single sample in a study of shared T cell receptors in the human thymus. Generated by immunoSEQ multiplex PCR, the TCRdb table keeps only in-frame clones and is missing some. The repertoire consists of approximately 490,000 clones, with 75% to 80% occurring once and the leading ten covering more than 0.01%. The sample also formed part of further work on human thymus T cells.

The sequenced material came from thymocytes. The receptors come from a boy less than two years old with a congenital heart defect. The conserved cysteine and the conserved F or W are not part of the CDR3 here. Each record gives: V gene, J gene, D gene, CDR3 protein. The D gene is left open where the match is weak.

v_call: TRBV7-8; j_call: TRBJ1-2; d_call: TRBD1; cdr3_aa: ASSIRDRGFYGYT
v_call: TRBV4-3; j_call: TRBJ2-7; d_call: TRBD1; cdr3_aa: ASSPGTATYEQY
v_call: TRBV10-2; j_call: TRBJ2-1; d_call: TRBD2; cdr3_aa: ASSEIPSGTGTSYICSYNEQF
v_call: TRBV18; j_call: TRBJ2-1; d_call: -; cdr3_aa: ASSPLAPNEQF
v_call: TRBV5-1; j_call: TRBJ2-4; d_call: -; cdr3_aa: ASSGADLAKNIQY
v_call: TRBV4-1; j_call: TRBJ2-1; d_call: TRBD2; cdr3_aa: ASSPARREELHEQF
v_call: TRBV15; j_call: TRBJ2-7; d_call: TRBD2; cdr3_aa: ATSRGPLFLREGTYEQY
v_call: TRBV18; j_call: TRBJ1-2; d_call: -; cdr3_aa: ASSPLGGDGYT
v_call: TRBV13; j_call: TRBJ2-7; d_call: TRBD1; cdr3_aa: ASSLDRVPYEQY
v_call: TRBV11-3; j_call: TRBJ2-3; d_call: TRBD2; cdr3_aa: ASSPPLGAGGPDTQY
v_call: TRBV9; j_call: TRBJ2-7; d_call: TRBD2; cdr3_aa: ASSVEAGGSYEQY
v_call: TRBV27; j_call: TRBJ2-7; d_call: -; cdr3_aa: ASSLWAGDSYEQY
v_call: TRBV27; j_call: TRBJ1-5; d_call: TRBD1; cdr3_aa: ASTKDRGLQGNQPQH
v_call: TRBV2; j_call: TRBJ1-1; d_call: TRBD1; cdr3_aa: ASTRQDTRQGGRTEAF
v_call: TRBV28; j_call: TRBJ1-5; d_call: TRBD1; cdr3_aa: ASSLMAGGALVWQPQH
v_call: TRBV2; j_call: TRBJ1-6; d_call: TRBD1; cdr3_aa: ASSEVTGLDSPLH
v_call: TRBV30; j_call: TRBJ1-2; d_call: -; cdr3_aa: AWSGGGHYGYT
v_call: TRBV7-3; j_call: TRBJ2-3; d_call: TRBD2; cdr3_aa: ASSLVGSSGRKDTQY
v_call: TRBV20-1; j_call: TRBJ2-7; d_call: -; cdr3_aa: SASSLDEQY
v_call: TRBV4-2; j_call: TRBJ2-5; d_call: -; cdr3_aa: ASSQDIRGSPGETQY
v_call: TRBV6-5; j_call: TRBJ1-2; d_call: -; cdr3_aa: ASSYSGQPYGYT
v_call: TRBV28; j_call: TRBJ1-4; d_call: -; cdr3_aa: ASRDRPQDEKLF
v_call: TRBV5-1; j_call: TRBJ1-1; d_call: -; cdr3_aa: ASSHTGSGTEAF
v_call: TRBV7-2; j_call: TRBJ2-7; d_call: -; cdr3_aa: ASSAPGQNPHEQY
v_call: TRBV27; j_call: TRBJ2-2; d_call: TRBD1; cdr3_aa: ASSSLNRDRVGERDDTGELF
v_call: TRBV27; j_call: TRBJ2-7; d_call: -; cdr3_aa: ASRGQIFYEQY
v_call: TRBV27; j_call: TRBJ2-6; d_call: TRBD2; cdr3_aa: ASSHNGGAHSGANVLT
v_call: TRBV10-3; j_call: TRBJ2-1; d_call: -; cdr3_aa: AISESVRESYNEQF
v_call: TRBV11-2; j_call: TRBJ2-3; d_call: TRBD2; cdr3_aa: ASSFLLAGPTDTQY
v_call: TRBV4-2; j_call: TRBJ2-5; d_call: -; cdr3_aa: ASTGSGETQY
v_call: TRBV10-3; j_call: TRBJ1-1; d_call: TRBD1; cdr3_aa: ATGQGSTEAF